The T cell receptor (beta chain) under discussion was sequenced for a study of graft-versus-host responses after intestinal transplantation. Measured with immunoSEQ multiplex PCR; TCRdb has only the in-frame clones, and not every one. The sample contains about 90,000 clones, just under 95% of which appear only once. As regards this clone: What it binds is not known.

The CDR3 sequence is 15 residues long. CDR1 and CDR2 from the germline V gene are MNHEY and SVGAGI. Points from the study as a whole: Marrow from the recipient contained GvH clones, some of which had appeared first in ileum or blood.

Specimen: unstimulated CD4+ T cells sorted from spleen or lymph node cells, collected before intestinal transplant. V gene TRBV6-5 combines with J gene TRBJ2-5; D may correspond to TRBD1 or TRBD2 (6 bases each). The J call may be incorrect, as the DNA end agrees better with TRBJ2-7. This clonotype was sampled from a human donor who received an intestinal transplant. This chain's CDR3 is CASSSRGGYSYEQYF. The CDR3 bases are TGTGCCAGCAGTAGTCGAGGGGGGTACAGCTACGAGCAGTACTTC.